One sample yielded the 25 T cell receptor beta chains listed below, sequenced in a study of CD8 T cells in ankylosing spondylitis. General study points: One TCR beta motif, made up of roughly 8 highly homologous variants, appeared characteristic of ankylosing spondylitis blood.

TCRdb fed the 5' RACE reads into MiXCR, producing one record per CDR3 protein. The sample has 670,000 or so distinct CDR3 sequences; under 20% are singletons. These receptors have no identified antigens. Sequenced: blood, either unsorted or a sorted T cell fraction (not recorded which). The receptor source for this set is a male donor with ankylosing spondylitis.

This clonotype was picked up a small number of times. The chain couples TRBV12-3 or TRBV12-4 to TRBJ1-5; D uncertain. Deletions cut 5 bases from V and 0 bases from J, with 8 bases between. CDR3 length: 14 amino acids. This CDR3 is CASSADGSNQPQHF. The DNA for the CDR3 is TGTGCCAGCAGTGCGGACGGTAGCAATCAGCCCCAGCATTTT.

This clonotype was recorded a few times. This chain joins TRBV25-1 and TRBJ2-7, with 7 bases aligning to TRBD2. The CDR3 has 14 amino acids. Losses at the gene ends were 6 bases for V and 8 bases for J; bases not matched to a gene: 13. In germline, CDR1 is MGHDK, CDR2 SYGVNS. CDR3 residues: CASRDTGAGEKQYF. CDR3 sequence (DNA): TGTGCCAGCAGAGATACCGGGGCGGGAGAAAAGCAGTACTTC.

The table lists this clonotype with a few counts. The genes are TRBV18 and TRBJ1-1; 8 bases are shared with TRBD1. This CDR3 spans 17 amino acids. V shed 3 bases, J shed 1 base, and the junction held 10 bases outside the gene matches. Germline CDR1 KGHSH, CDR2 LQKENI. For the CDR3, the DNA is TGTGCCAGCTCACCGCCAGGACAGGGCGGGTCGAACACTGAAGCTTTCTTT. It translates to CASSPPGQGGSNTEAFF.

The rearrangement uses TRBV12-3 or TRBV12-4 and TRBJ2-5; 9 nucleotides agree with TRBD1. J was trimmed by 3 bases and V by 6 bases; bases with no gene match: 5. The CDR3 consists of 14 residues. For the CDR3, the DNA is TGTGCCAGCAGCCCACAGGGGGCGGAAGAGACCCAGTACTTC. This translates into CASSPQGAEETQYF.

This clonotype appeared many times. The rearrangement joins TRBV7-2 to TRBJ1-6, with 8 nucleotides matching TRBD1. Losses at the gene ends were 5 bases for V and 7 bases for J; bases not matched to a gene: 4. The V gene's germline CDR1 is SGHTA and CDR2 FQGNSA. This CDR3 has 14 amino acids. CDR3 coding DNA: TGTGCCAGCAGCCAGGGGGCCCCGAATTCACCCCTCCACTTT. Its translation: CASSQGAPNSPLHF.

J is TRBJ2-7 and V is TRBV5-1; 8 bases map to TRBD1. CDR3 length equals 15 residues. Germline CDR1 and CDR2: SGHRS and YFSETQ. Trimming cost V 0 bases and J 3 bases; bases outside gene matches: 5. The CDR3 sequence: CASSLDRGAGYEQYF. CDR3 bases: TGCGCCAGCAGCTTGGACAGGGGGGCAGGCTACGAGCAGTACTTC.

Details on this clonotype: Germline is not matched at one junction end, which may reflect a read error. DNA of the CDR3: TGTGCCAGCTCGCCACCGCGGGACAGGGCCCTTTCCTCTGGGGCCAACGTCCTGACTTTC. As protein: CASSPPRDRALSSGANVLTF. This chain joins TRBV18 and TRBJ2-6, with TRBD1 matching over 9 bases. There are 20 residues in the CDR3. Germline V gene data show CDR1 as KGHSH and CDR2 as LQKENI. Using reference TRBV18 and TRBJ2-6 for the parts outside the CDR3, the full variable domain is NAGVMQNPRHLVRRRGQEARLRCSPMKGHSHVYWYRQLPEEGLKFMVYLQKENIIDESGMPKERFSAEFPKEGPSILRIQQVVRGDSAAYFCASSPPRDRALSSGANVLTFGAGSRLTVL.

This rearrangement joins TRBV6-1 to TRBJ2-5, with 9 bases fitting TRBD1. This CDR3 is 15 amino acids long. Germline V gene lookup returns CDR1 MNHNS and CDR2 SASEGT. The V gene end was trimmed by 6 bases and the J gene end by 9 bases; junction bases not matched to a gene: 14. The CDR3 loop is CASRPGQGLPGAQYF. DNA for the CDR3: TGTGCCAGCAGACCGGGACAGGGCCTCCCAGGGGCCCAGTACTTC.

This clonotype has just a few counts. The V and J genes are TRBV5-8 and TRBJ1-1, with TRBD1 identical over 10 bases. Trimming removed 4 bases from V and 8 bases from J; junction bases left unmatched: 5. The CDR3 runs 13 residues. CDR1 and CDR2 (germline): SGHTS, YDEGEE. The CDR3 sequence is CASSLDRGPEAFF. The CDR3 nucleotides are TGTGCCAGCAGCCTTGACAGGGGGCCCGAAGCTTTCTTT.

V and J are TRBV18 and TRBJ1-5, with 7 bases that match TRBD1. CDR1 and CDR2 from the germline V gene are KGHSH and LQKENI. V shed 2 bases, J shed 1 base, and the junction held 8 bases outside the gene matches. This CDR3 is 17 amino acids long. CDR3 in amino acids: CASSPSFGGGSNQPQHF. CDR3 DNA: TGTGCCAGCTCACCATCCTTTGGAGGGGGCAGCAATCAGCCCCAGCATTTT.

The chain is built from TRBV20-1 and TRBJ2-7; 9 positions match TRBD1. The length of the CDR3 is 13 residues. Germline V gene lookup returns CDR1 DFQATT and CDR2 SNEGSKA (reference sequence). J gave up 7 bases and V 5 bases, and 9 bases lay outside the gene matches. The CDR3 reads CSAGRDREGEQYF. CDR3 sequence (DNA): TGCAGTGCTGGACGGGACAGGGAGGGAGAGCAGTACTTC.

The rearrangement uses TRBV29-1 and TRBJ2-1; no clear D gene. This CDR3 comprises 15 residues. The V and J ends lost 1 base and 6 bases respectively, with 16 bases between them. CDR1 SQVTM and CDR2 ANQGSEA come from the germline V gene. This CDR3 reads CSVEGRQEIGNEQFF. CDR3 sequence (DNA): TGCAGCGTTGAAGGTAGACAAGAAATCGGCAATGAGCAGTTCTTC.

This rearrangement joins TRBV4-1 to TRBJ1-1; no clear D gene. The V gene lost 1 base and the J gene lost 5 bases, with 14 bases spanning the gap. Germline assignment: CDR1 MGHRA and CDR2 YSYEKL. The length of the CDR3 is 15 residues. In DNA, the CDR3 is TGCGCCAGCAGCCAAGGTCTACACGGTGGAACTGAAGCTTTCTTT. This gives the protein CASSQGLHGGTEAFF.

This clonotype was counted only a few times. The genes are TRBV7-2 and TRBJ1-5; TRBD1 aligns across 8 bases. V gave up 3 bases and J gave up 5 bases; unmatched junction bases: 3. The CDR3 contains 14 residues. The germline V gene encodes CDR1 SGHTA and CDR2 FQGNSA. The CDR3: CASSFDRGHQPQHF. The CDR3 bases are TGTGCCAGCAGCTTCGACAGGGGCCATCAGCCCCAGCATTTT. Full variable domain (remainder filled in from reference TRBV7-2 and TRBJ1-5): GAGVSQSPSNKVTEKGKDVELRCDPISGHTALYWYRQSLGQGLEFLIYFQGNSAPDKSGLPSDRFSAERTGGSVSTLTIQRTQQEDSAVYLCASSFDRGHQPQHFGDGTRLSIL.

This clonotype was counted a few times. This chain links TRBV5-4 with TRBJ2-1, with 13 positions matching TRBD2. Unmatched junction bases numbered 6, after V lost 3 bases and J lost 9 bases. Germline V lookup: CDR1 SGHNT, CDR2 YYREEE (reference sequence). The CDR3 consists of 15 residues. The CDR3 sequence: CASSSLAGGPGEQFF. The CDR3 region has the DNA TGTGCCAGCAGCTCACTAGCGGGGGGGCCTGGTGAGCAGTTCTTC.

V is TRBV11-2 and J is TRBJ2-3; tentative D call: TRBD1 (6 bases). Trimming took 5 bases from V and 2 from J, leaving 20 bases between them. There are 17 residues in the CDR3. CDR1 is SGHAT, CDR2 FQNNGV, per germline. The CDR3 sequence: CASSQLGLQGYTDTQYF. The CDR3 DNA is TGTGCCAGCAGCCAACTAGGCCTACAGGGCTACACAGATACGCAGTATTTT.

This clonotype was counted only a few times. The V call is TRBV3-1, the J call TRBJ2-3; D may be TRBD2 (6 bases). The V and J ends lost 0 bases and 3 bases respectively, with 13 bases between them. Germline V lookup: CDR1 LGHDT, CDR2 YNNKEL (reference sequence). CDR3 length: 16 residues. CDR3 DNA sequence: TGTGCCAGCAGCCAAGAAACCGGGAGTTGGACAGATACGCAGTATTTT. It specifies CASSQETGSWTDTQYF.

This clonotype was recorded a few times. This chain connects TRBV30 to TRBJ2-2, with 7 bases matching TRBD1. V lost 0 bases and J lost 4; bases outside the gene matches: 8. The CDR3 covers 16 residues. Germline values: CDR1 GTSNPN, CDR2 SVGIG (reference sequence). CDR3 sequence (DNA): TGTGCCTGGAGTGTACAGGGGATAGGGACCACCGGGGAGCTGTTTTTT. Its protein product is CAWSVQGIGTTGELFF.

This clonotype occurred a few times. The CDR3 nucleotides read TGCGCCAGCAGCTTCCAGTCAGGTGGCTACACCTTC. Its translation is CASSFQSGGYTF. The chain has TRBV5-1 and TRBJ1-2, with unresolved D. V lost 2 bases and J 7 bases, leaving 9 bases between the germline ends. CDR3 length: 12 amino acids. The germline V gene encodes CDR1 SGHRS and CDR2 YFSETQ.

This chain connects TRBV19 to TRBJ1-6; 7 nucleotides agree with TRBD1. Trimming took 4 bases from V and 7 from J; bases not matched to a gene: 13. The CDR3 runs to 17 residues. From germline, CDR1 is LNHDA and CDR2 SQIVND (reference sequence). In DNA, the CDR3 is TGTGCCAGTAGTACGAGGAGGACGAACAGGGGAAATTCACCCCTCCACTTT. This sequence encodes CASSTRRTNRGNSPLHF.

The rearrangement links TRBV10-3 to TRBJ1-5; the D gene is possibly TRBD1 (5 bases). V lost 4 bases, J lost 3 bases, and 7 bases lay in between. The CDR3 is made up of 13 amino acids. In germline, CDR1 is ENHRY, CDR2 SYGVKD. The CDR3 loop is CAISGGDNQPQHF. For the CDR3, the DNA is TGTGCCATCAGTGGAGGGGACAATCAGCCCCAGCATTTT.

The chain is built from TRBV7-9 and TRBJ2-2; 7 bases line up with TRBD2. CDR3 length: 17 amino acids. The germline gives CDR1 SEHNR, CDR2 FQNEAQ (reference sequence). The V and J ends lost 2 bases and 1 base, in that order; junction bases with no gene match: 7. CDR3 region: CASSLSRLAENTGELFF. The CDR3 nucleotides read TGTGCCAGCAGCTTAAGTCGGCTAGCGGAGAACACCGGGGAGCTGTTTTTT.

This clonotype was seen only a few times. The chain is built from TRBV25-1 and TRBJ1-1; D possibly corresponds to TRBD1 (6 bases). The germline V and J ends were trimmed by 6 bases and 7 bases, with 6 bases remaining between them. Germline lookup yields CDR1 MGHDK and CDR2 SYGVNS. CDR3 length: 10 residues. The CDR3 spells CASRDSEAFF. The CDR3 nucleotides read TGTGCCAGCAGGGACAGTGAAGCTTTCTTT.

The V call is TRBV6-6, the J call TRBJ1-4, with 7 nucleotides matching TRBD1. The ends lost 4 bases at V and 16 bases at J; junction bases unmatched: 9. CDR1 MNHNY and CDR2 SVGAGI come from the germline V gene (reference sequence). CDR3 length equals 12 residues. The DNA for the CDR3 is TGTGCCAGCAGTTCGATACCGGGACAGAAGTTTTTT. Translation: CASSSIPGQKFF.

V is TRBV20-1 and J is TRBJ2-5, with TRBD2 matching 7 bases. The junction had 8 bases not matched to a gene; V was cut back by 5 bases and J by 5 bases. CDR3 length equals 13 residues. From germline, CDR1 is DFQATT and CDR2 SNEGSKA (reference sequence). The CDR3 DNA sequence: TGCAGTGCTCCCCCTGCGGGGGTCGAGACCCAGTACTTC. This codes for CSAPPAGVETQYF.